This T cell receptor (beta chain) was sequenced during a study of cytotoxic CD8 clonotypes in ibrutinib-treated CLL. In its sample, this clone was seen a few times. No antigen is known for it. Points from the study as a whole: Increased clonality at ibrutinib response gave way to a return toward baseline at progression. Measured clonality at baseline was greater than in age-matched healthy donors and tracked with circulating CD8+ T-cell counts.

Germline CDR1 SQVTM, CDR2 ANQGSEA. This CDR3 spans 15 amino acids. The germline V and J ends were trimmed by 0 bases and 0 bases, with 9 bases remaining between them. Libraries were prepared by immunoSEQ multiplex PCR; TCRdb keeps only in-frame clonotypes and omits some of them. Of about 200,000 clones listed, approximately 72% are singletons. The sequenced sample was PBMCs, obtained after 24 months of ibrutinib treatment. This chain uses TRBV29-1 with TRBJ2-1; D not certain. This TCR came from a human donor with chronic lymphocytic leukemia. This CDR3 is CSVEDRTISYNEQFF. CDR3 nucleotides: TGCAGCGTTGAAGATCGAACGATCTCCTACAATGAGCAGTTCTTC.